Listed below are T cell receptor beta chains from one sample, sequenced in a study of cytomegalovirus exposure and HLA in healthy donors. TCRdb keeps only in-frame clones here, not all; method: immunoSEQ multiplex PCR. The repertoire holds approximately 130,000 clones, with 80% to 85% as singletons. The sequenced sample was PBMCs. Receptor source: a boy aged 5-17 years in good health and CMV-seronegative. Each CDR3 is given with its conserved first and last residue.

v_call cdr3_aa
TRBV5-6 CASSLGLAGHEQFF
TRBV10-3 CAIRQGGTNTGELFF
TRBV30 CASLAPAGDEQYF
TRBV19 CASSPTGGNYGYTF
TRBV21-1 CASSTRNYTF
TRBV13 CASSWTSGRDTQYF
TRBV2 CASSEVGSPGELFF
TRBV7-9 CASSLGAAETQYF
TRBV25-1 CASSEFGAPTPTDTQYF
TRBV5-4 CASSRGTALSGANVLTF
TRBV12-5 CASGPRGGTDTQYF
TRBV2 CASSAASGMNNEQFF
TRBV7-2 CASSLERSYGYTF
TRBV5-1 CASSFGQGAGGYTF
TRBV4-1 CASSQGQGTRSYGYTF
TRBV13 CASQVGRRYEQYF
TRBV29-1 CSVELGGTEAFF
TRBV5-1 CASSSNPSGLVDTQYF
TRBV7-9 CASSLGQWGTEAFF
TRBV7-2 CASSLARPGIYGYTF
TRBV29-1 CSVENEAGDYNEQFF
TRBV19 CASSSRTGANYGYTF
TRBV30 CAWRVQGAGEQFF
TRBV7-9 CASSLRTGTGNTIYF
TRBV27 CASSLTGTGGDQPQHF
TRBV4-3 CASSLDRGVNQPQHF
TRBV9 CASIGVGAYEQFF
TRBV27 CASSTRPGGDQPQHF
TRBV25-1 CASSGWQGSADTQYF
TRBV6-5 CASSHRDRGYEQYF
TRBV7-2 CASSQDRNTEAFF